This T cell receptor (beta chain) originates from a study of beta chain features in type 1 diabetes. Notes on the study in general: The study found moderately but significantly shorter TCRB CDR3s in all four CD4+ subsets of Type 1 diabetes patients.

Concerning this clone itself: Its antigen is unidentified.

The germline gives CDR1 MNHEY, CDR2 SVGAGI. Trimming stripped 6 bases from V and 1 base from J, with 16 bases between. CDR3 size: 15 residues. Investigators reverse transcribed all isolated RNA, so they sequenced expressed TCRB transcripts. An average near 3.57 million reads came from naive, central memory and regulatory T cell samples. TCRdb's copy holds only in-frame clones and misses some; the assay was immunoSEQ multiplex PCR. Here the sample spans 640,000 or so clones, 10% to 15% being singletons. By way of CD45RO/CCR7/CD25/CD127/CD95/CD27, the CD4+ regulatory, stem cell-like memory, central memory and naive cells were sorted.

The chain recombines TRBV6-5 with TRBJ2-7; TRBD1 is a possible D gene (6 bases). This sequence was found in a man aged 18 to 35 with type 1 diabetes. Sequencing was done on a sample of naive CD4+ T cells from blood. The CDR3 spells CASRPLGAQSYEQYF. The CDR3 coding sequence is TGTGCCAGCAGACCCTTGGGGGCCCAATCCTACGAGCAGTACTTC.